This T cell receptor beta chain came from a study of blood T cell repertoires in COVID-19. Study context: Spain, Italy and the United States supplied samples that represented acute and convalescent COVID-19. Sources were T cells, B-cell-depleted T cells, or PBMCs; the material itself was cDNA or gDNA.

Germline CDR1 is SGHDT and CDR2 is YYEEEE. The CDR3 sequence is 15 residues long. Trimming pared 3 bases from V and 5 bases from J, leaving 17 bases between. Authors' data handling: Amplification of reference gene primers was used by the study to estimate nucleated cell counts. Using immunoSEQ multiplex PCR, the repertoire was profiled, and TCRdb retains in-frame clones only, with some absent. The V and J calls and clone size are taken from that table; D and trimming were inferred from the DNA. Of 300,000 to 450,000 clones listed, around nine tenths are singletons. The chain uses TRBV5-6 and TRBJ1-2; perhaps TRBD1 as D (5 bases). This receptor was identified in a human donor in a cohort sampled during active COVID-19. Sequencing was performed on peripheral blood. CDR3 bases: TGTGCCAGCAGCTCGATACGGGGACTTGGATATGGCTACACCTTC. This gives the protein CASSSIRGLGYGYTF.